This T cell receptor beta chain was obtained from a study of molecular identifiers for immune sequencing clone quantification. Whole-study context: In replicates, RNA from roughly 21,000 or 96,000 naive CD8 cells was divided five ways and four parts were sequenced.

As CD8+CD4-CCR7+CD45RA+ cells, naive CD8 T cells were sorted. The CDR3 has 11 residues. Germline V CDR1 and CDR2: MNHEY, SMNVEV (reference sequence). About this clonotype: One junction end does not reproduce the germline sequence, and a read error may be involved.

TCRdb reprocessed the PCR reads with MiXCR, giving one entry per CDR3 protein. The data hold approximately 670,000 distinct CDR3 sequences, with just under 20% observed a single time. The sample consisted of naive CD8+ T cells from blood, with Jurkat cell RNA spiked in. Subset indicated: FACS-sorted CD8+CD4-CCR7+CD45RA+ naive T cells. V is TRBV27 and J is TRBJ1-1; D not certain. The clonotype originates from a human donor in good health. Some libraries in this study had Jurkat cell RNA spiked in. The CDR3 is CACRLNTEAFF. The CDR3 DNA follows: TGTGCCTGCAGACTTAACACTGAAGCTTTCTTT.